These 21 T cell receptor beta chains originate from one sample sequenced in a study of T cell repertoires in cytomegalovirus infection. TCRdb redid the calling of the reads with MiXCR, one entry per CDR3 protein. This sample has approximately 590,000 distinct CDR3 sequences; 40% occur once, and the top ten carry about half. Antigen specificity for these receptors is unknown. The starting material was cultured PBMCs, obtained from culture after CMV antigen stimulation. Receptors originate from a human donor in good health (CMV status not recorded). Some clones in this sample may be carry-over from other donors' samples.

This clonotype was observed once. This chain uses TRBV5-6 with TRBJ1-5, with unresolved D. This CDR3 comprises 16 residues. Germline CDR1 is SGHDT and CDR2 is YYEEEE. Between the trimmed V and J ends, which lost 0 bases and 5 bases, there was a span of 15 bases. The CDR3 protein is CASSLVGSLQDQPQHF. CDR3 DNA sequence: TGTGCCAGCAGCTTGGTTGGGAGCCTGCAAGATCAGCCCCAGCATTTT. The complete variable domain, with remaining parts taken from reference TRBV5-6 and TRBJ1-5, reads DAGVTQSPTHLIKTRGQQVTLRCSPKSGHDTVSWYQQALGQGPQFIFQYYEEEERQRGNFPDRFSGHQFPNYSSELNVNALLLGDSALYLCASSLVGSLQDQPQHFGDGTRLSIL.

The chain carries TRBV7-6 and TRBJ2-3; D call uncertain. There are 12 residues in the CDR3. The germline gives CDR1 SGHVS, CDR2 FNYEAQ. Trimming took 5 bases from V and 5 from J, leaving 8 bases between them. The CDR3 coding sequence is TGTGCCAGCAGCCCCAACAGAGATACGCAGTATTTT. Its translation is CASSPNRDTQYF. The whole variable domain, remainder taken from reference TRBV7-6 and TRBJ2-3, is GAGVSQSPRYKVTKRGQDVALRCDPISGHVSLYWYRQALGQGPEFLTYFNYEAQQDKSGLPNDRFSAERPEGSISTLTIQRTEQRDSAMYRCASSPNRDTQYFGPGTRLTVL.

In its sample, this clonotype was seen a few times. The CDR3 loop is CASSSFQGAQSEQYF. The DNA for the CDR3 is TGTGCCAGCAGCTCCTTTCAGGGGGCCCAAAGCGAGCAGTACTTC. The chain employs TRBV7-6 and TRBJ2-7, with 8 positions matching TRBD1. Germline CDR1 SGHVS, CDR2 FNYEAQ. V lost 4 bases and J lost 6; bases outside the gene matches: 11. The CDR3 loop spans 15 amino acids.

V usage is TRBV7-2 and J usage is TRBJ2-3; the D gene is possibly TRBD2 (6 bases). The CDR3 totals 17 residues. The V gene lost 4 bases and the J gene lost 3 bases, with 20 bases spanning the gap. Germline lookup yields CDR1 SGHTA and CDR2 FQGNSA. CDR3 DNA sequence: TGTGCCAGCAGCTCCCGCACTAGCCCCGGAACGACAGATACGCAGTATTTT. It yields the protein CASSSRTSPGTTDTQYF.

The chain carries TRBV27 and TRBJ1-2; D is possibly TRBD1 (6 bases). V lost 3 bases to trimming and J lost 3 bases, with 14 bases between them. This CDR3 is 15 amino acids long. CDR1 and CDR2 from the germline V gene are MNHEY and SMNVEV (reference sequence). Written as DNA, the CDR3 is TGTGCCAGCAGTTTTTTCCCCTCAGGGGACTATGGCTACACCTTC. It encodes CASSFFPSGDYGYTF.

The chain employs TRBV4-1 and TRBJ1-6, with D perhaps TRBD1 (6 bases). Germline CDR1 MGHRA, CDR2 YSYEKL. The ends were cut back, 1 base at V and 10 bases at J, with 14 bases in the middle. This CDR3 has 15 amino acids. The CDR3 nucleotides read TGCGCCAGCAGCCAAGCATGGCAGGGGCGGTCACCCCTCCACTTT. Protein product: CASSQAWQGRSPLHF.

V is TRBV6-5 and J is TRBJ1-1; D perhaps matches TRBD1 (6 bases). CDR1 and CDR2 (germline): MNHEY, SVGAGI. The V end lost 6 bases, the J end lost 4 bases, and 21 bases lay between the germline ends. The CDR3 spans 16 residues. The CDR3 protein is CASSPWGRQELTEAFF. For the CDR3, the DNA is TGTGCCAGCAGCCCCTGGGGGCGTCAGGAACTCACTGAAGCTTTCTTT.

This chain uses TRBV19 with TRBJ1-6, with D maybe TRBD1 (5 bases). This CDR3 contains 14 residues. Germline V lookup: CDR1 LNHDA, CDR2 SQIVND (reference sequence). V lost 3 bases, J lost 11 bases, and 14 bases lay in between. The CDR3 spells CASSISGPQAPLHF. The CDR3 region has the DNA TGTGCCAGTAGTATCTCGGGACCGCAAGCACCCCTCCACTTT.

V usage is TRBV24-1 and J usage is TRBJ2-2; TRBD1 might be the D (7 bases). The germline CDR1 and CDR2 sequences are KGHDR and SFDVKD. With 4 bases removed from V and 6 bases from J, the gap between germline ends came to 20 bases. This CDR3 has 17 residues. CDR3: CATSDPRGTAGAGELFF. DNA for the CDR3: TGTGCCACCAGTGACCCTCGGGGGACAGCGGGCGCCGGGGAGCTGTTTTTT.

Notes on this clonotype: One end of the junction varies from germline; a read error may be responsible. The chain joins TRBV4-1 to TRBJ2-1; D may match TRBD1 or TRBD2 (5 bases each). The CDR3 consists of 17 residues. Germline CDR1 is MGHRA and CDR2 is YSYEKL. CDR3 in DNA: TGTGCCAGCAGCCAAGATCACGGGGCGGTAAGTCGCAATGAGCAGTTCTTC. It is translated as CASSQDHGAVSRNEQFF.

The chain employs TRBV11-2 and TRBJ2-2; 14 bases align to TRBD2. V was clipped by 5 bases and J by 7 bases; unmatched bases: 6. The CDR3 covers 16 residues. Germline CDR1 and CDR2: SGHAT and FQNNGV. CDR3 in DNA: TGTGCCAGCAGCCCGGGGACTAGCGGGAGATTCGGGGAGCTGTTTTTT. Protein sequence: CASSPGTSGRFGELFF.

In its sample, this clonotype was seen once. This chain's CDR3 is CASSRQTQETQYF. The CDR3 bases are TGTGCCAGCAGCCGACAGACTCAAGAGACCCAGTACTTC. The gene calls are TRBV11-2 and TRBJ2-5; possibly TRBD1 for D (5 bases). The CDR3 is made up of 13 amino acids. Germline V gene sequence: CDR1 SGHAT, CDR2 FQNNGV. The germline V and J ends were trimmed by 5 bases and 2 bases, with 9 bases remaining between them. Supplemented by reference TRBV11-2 and TRBJ2-5, the full variable domain reads EAGVAQSPRYKIIEKRQSVAFWCNPISGHATLYWYQQILGQGPKLLIQFQNNGVVDDSQLPKDRFSAERLKGVDSTLKIQPAKLEDSAVYLCASSRQTQETQYFGPGTRLLVL.

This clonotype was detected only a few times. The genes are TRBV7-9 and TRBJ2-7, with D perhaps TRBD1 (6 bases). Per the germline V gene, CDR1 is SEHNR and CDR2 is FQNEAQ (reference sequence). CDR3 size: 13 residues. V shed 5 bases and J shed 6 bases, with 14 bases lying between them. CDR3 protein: CASSPRGDIEQYF. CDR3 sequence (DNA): TGTGCCAGCAGCCCACGTGGGGACATCGAGCAGTACTTC.

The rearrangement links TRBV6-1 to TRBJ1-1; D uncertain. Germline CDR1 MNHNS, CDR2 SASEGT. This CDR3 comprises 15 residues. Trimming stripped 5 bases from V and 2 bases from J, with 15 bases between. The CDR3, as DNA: TGTGCCAGCAGTTACGGCTGGCGGGAAAACACTGAAGCTTTCTTT. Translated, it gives CASSYGWRENTEAFF.

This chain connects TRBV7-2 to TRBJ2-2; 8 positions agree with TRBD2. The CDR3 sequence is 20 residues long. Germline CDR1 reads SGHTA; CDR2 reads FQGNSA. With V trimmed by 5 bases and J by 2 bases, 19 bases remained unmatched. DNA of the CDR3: TGTGCCAGCAGCCTCCTTAGACTAGCGCCCGGGAGGGGCAACACCGGGGAGCTGTTTTTT. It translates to CASSLLRLAPGRGNTGELFF.

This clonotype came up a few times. The CDR3 DNA follows: TGCGCCAGCAGCTTGGGCGATGGCACAGATACGCAGTATTTT. It encodes CASSLGDGTDTQYF. This chain joins TRBV5-1 and TRBJ2-3; unclear D gene. The CDR3 extends over 14 amino acids. Germline-derived CDR1 and CDR2 are SGHRS and YFSETQ. V was pared by 0 bases and J by 1 base, with 6 bases between.

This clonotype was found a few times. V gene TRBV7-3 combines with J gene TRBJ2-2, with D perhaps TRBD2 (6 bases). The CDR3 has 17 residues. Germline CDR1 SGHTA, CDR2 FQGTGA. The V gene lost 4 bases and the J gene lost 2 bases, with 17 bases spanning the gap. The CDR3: CASSSLGGTRNTGELFF. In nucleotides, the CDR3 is TGTGCCAGCAGCTCCCTTGGAGGGACTCGAAACACCGGGGAGCTGTTTTTT.

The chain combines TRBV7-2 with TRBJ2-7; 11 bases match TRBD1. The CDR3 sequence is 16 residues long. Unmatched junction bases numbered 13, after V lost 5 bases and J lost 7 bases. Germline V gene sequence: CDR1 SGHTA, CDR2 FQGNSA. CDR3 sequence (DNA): TGTGCCAGCAGCCCAATTTTGGGACAGGGGGTGGGGGAGCAGTACTTC. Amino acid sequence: CASSPILGQGVGEQYF.

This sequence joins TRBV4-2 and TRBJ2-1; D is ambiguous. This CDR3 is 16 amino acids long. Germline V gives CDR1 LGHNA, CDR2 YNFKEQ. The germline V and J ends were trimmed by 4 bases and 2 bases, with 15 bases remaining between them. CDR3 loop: CASSPMEGIAYNEQFF. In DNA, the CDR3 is TGTGCCAGCAGCCCGATGGAAGGTATAGCCTACAATGAGCAGTTCTTC.

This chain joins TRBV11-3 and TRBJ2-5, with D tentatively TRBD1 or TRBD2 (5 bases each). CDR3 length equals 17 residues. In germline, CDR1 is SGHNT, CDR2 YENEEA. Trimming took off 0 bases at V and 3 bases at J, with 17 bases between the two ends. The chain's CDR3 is CASSLELGQGAKETQYF. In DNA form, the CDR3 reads TGTGCCAGCAGCTTAGAATTGGGGCAGGGAGCCAAAGAGACCCAGTACTTC.

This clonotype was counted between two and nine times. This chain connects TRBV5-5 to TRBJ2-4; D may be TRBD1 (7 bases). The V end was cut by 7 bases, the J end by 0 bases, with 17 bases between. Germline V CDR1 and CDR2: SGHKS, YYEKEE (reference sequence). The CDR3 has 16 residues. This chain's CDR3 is CASLDGGQLAKNIQYF. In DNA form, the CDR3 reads TGTGCCAGCCTAGACGGGGGACAGCTAGCCAAAAACATTCAGTACTTC.